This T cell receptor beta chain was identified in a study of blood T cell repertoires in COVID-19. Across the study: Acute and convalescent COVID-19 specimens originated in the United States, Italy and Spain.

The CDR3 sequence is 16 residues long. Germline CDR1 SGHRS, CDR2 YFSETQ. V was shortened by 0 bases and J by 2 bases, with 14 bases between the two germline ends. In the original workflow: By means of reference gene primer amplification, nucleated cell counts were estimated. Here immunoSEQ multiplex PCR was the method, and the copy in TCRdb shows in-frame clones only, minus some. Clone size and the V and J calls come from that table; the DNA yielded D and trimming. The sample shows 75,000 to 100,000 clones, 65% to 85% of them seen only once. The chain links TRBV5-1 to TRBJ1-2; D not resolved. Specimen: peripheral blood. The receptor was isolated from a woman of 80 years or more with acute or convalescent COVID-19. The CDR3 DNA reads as TGCGCCAGCAGCTTGGAGTCCTGGACTGACAACTATGGCTACACCTTC. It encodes CASSLESWTDNYGYTF.